The clone carrying this T cell receptor (beta chain) was seen more than once but under ten times. Source study methods: Reference gene primer amplification in the assay estimated nucleated cell counts. The protocol was immunoSEQ multiplex PCR, while the TCRdb copy is restricted to in-frame clones and leaves out a portion. D and trimming come from the DNA, and the V and J calls and clone size come from that table. The sample contains around 120,000 clones, roughly 88% of which appear only once. This CDR3 comprises 13 residues. Germline assignment: CDR1 SGHTA and CDR2 FQGTGA. With 6 bases removed from V and 3 bases from J, the gap between germline ends came to 6 bases. These data come from a study of blood T cell repertoires in COVID-19. About the study: Donors in the United States, Italy and Spain gave samples during acute or convalescent COVID-19.

This clonotype originated in a woman aged 45 to 65 with active or convalescent COVID-19. V and J are TRBV7-3 and TRBJ1-6, with no clear D. Sequencing used peripheral blood. In DNA, the CDR3 is TGTGCCAGCAGTGTCGGCTATAATTCACCCCTCCACTTT. Translated, it gives CASSVGYNSPLHF.